This T cell receptor beta chain was obtained from a study of T cell changes during pregnancy in multiple sclerosis. Method: immunoSEQ multiplex PCR; TCRdb's copy keeps in-frame clones and lacks some. The table has 30,000 to 35,000 clones, about 86% seen once. The sample in question was CD4+ T cells from peripheral blood mononuclear cells, obtained in the first trimester of pregnancy. This receptor was obtained from a female donor in good health, enrolled as a control in a pregnancy study.

The CDR3, as DNA: TGTGCCAGCAGCCAAGATCTTGGGCAGTACGAGCAGTACTTC. Translation gives CASSQDLGQYEQYF. The J gene is TRBJ2-7, the V gene TRBV4-2; no firm D call. This CDR3 spans 14 amino acids. Trimming took 0 bases from V and 4 from J, leaving 10 bases between them. Germline values: CDR1 LGHNA, CDR2 YNFKEQ.